This T cell receptor beta chain is from a study of technical replicates of blood from several donors. The germline V gene encodes CDR1 SGHRS and CDR2 YFSETQ. The ends were cut back, 0 bases at V and 0 bases at J, with 3 bases in the middle. The CDR3 contains 13 residues. Sequenced by immunoSEQ multiplex PCR; TCRdb stores in-frame clones only, minus some. The sample yields approximately 81,000 clones, approximately 96% seen once. The TCR comes from a human donor in good health. V and J are TRBV5-1 and TRBJ1-1, with D hard to call. Sequencing was performed on T cells isolated from PBMCs. For the CDR3, the DNA is TGCGCCAGCAGCTTGGACATGAACACTGAAGCTTTCTTT. It specifies CASSLDMNTEAFF.